The T cell receptor (beta chain) under discussion was sequenced for a study of T-cell reconstitution after alpha-beta-depleted transplantation in children. Findings and caveats of the study: Newly generated T cells supplied most T-cell counts and diversity one year post-transplant. Reportedly, only several hundred clones from non-depleted graft cells drove alpha-beta T-cell counts at about two months.

To note about this clonotype: What it recognizes is unknown.

Germline CDR1 SGHVS, CDR2 FQNEAQ. V dropped 7 bases and J dropped 0 bases, with 15 bases sitting between them. The CDR3 has 16 residues. TCRbeta library preparation incorporated unique molecular identifiers. TCRdb reprocessed the PCR reads via MiXCR and lists one record per CDR3 protein. The sample carries about 980,000 distinct CDR3 sequences, roughly 29% recorded once. The clonotype originates from a boy in the first two years of life who had a stem cell transplant for SCID, so the T cells may come from the graft donor. The specimen comprised PBMCs, mostly from graft donor cells, sampled 360 days after TCRalphabeta/CD19-depleted stem cell transplant. This rearrangement joins TRBV7-8 to TRBJ2-2, with no clear D. This chain's CDR3 is CASTLISRPNTGELFF. The CDR3 DNA follows: TGTGCCAGCACCCTCATCTCACGGCCGAACACCGGGGAGCTGTTTTTT.